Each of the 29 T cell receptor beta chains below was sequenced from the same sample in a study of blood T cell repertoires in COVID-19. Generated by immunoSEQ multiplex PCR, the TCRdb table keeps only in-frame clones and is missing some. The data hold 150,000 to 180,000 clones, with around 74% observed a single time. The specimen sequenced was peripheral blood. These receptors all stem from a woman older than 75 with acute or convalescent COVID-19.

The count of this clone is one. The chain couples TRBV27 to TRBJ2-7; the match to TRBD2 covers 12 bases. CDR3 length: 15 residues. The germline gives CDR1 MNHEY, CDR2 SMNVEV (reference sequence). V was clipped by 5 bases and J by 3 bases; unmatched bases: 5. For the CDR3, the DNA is TGTGCCAGCAGTGCGACTAGCGGGGGATTCTACGAGCAGTACTTC. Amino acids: CASSATSGGFYEQYF.

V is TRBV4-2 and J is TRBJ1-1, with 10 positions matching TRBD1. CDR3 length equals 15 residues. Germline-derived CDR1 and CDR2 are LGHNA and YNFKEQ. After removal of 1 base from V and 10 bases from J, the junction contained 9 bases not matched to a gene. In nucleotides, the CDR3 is TGTGCCAGCAGCCAAGCCTCCGACAGGGGGCGAAGAGCTTTCTTT. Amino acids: CASSQASDRGRRAFF.

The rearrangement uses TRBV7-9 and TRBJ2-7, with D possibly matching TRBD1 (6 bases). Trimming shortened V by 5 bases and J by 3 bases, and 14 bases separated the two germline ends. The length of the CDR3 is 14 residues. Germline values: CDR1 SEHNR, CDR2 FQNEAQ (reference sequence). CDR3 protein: CASSLWGQNYEQYF. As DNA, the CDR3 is TGTGCCAGCAGCCTTTGGGGGCAGAACTACGAGCAGTACTTC. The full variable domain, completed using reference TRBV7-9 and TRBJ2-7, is DTGVSQNPRHKITKRGQNVTFRCDPISEHNRLYWYRQTLGQGPEFLTYFQNEAQLEKSRLLSDRFSAERPKGSFSTLEIQRTEQGDSAMYLCASSLWGQNYEQYFGPGTRLTVT.

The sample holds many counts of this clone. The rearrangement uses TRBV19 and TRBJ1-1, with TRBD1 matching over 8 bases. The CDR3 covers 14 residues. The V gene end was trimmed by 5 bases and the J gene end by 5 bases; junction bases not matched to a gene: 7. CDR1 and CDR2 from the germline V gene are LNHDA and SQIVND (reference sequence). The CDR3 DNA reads TGTGCCAGTAGTCTTGGACAGGGAATAACTGAAGCTTTCTTT. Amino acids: CASSLGQGITEAFF.

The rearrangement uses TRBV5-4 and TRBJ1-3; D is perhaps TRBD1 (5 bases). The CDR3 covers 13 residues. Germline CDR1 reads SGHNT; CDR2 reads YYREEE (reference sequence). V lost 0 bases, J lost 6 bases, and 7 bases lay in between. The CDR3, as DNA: TGTGCCAGCAGCTTGGGACAGCAAAACACCATATATTTT. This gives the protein CASSLGQQNTIYF.

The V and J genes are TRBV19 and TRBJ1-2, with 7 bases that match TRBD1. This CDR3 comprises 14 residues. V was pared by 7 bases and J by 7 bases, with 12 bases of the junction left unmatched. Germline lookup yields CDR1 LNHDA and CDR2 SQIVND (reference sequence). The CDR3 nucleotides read TGTGCCAGTACTCTAGGGGACAGTTGGAGTGGCTACACCTTC. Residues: CASTLGDSWSGYTF.

CDR3 sequence (DNA): TGTGCCAGCAGCTTGGAAGGGACAGGCTTGGACATTCAGTACTTC. Translated, it gives CASSLEGTGLDIQYF. The J gene is TRBJ2-4, the V gene TRBV5-4, with 8 nucleotides matching TRBD1. The J segment lost 8 bases and the V segment lost 0 bases, leaving 7 bases of the junction unmatched. Germline V lookup: CDR1 SGHNT, CDR2 YYREEE (reference sequence). CDR3 size: 15 residues.

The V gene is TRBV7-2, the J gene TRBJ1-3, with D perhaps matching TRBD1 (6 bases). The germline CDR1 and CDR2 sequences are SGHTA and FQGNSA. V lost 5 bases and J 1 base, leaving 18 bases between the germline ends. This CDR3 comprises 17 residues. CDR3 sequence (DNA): TGTGCCAGCAGCCTTGCCTACGCCAGGGGATCTGGAAACACCATATATTTT. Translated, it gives CASSLAYARGSGNTIYF.

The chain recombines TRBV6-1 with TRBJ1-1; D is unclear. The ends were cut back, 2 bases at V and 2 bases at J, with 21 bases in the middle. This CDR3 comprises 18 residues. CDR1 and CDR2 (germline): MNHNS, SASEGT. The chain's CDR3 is CASSESTISGPKNTEAFF. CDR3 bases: TGTGCCAGCAGTGAATCGACTATTAGCGGGCCAAAAAACACTGAAGCTTTCTTT.

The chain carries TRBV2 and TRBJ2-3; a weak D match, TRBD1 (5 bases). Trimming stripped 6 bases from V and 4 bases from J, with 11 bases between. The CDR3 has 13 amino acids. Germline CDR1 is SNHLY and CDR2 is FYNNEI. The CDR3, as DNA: TGTGCCAGCAGGGCAGACAGTTCAGATACGCAGTATTTT. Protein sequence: CASRADSSDTQYF.

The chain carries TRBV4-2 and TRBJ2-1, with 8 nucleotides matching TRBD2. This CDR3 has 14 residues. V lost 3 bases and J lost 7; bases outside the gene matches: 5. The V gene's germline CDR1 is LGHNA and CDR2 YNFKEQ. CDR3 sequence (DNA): TGTGCCAGCAGCCACAGGACTAGCCTAAATGAGCAGTTCTTC. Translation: CASSHRTSLNEQFF.

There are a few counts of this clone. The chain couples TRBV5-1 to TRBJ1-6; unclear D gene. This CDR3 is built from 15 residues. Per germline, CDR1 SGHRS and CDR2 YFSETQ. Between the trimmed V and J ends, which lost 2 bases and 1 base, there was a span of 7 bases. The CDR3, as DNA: TGCGCCAGCAGCTTACGAGATTCCTATAATTCACCCCTCCACTTT. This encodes CASSLRDSYNSPLHF.

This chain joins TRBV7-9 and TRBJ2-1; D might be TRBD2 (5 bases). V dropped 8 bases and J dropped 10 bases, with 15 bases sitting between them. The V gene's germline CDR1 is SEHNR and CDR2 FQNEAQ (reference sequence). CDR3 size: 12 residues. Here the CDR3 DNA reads TGTGCCAGCGGTCAGGAGGACCGAGAGCAGTTCTTC. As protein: CASGQEDREQFF.

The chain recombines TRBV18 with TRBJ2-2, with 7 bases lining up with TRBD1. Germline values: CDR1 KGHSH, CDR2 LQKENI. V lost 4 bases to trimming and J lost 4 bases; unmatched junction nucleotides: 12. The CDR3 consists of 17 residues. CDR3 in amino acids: CASSQDRPSSGTGELFF. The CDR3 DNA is TGTGCCAGCTCACAGGACAGGCCATCTTCAGGCACCGGGGAGCTGTTTTTT. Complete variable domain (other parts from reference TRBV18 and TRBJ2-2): NAGVMQNPRHLVRRRGQEARLRCSPMKGHSHVYWYRQLPEEGLKFMVYLQKENIIDESGMPKERFSAEFPKEGPSILRIQQVVRGDSAAYFCASSQDRPSSGTGELFFGEGSRLTVL.

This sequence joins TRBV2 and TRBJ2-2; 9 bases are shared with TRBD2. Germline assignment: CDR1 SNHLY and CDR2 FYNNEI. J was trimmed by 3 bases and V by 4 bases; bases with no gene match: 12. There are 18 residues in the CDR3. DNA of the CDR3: TGTGCCAGCAGTGTCCCCGGGACTAGCTTTGGAGACACCGGGGAGCTGTTTTTT. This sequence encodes CASSVPGTSFGDTGELFF.

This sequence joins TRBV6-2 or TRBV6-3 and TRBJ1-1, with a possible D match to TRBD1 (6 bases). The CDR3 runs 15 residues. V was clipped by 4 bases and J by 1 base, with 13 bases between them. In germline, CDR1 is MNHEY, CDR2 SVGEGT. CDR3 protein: CASSLQGIQNTEAFF. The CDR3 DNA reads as TGTGCCAGCAGTTTACAGGGTATCCAGAACACTGAAGCTTTCTTT.

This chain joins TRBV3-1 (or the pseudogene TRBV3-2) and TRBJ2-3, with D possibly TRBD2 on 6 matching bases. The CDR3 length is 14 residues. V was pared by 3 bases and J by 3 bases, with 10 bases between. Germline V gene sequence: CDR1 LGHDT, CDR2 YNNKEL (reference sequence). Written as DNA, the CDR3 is TGTGCCAGCAGCCACGGGAGTATGACAGATACGCAGTATTTT. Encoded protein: CASSHGSMTDTQYF.

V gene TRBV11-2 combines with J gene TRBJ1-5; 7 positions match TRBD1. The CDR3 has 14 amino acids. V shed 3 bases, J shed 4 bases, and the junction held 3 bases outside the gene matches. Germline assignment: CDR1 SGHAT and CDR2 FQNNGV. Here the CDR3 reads CASSFTGANQPQHF. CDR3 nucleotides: TGTGCCAGCAGCTTTACAGGGGCAAATCAGCCCCAGCATTTT.

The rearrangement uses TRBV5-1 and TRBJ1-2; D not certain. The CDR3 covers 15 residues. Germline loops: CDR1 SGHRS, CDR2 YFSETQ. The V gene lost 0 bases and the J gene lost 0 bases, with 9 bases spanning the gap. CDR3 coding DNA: TGCGCCAGCAGCTTGGCCTGGGGAGCTAACTATGGCTACACCTTC. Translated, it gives CASSLAWGANYGYTF. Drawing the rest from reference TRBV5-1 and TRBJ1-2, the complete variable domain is KAGVTQTPRYLIKTRGQQVTLSCSPISGHRSVSWYQQTPGQGLQFLFEYFSETQRNKGNFPGRFSGRQFSNSRSEMNVSTLELGDSALYLCASSLAWGANYGYTFGSGTRLTVV.

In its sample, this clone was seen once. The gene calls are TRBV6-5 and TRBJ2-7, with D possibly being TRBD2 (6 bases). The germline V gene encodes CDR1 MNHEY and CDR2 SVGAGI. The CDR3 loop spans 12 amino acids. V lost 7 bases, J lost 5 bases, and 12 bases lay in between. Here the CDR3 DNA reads TGTGCCAGCAACTTGGAGGGGCACGAGCAGTACTTC. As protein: CASNLEGHEQYF.

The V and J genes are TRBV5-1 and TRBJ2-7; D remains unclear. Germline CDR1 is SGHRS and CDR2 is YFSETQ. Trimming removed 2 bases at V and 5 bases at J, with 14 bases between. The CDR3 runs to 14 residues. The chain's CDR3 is CASSFDWVTNEQYF. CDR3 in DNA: TGCGCCAGCAGCTTCGACTGGGTAACAAACGAGCAGTACTTC.

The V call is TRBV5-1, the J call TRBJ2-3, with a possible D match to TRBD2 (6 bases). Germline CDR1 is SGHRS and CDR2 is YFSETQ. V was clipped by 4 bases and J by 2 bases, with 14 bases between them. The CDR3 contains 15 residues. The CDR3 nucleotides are TGCGCCAGCAGCGCCGGGACTCCTTTCACAGATACGCAGTATTTT. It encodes CASSAGTPFTDTQYF.

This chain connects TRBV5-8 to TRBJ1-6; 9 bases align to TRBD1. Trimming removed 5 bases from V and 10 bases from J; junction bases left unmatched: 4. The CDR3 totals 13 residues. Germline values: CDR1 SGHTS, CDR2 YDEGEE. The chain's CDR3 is CASRYRGQSPLHF. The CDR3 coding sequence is TGTGCCAGCAGGTACAGGGGGCAATCACCCCTCCACTTT. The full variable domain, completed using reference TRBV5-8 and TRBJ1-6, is EAGVTQSPTHLIKTRGQQATLRCSPISGHTSVYWYQQALGLGLQFLLWYDEGEERNRGNFPPRFSGRQFPNYSSELNVNALELEDSALYLCASRYRGQSPLHFGNGTRLTVT.

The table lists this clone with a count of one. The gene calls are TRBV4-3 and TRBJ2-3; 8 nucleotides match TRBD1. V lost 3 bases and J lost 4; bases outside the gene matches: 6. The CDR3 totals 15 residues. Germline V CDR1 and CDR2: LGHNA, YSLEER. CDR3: CASSHAGGGSDTQYF. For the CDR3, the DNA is TGCGCCAGCAGCCATGCAGGGGGCGGCTCAGATACGCAGTATTTT.

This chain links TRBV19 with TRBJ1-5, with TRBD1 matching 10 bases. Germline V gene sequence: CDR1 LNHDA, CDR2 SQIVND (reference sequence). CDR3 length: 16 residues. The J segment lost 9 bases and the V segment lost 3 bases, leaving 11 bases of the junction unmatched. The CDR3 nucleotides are TGTGCCAGTAGTATGATGGGGACAGGGGCCTCTCGGCCCCAGCATTTT. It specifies CASSMMGTGASRPQHF.

The CDR3 loop reads CASNNPQGKITEAFF. The CDR3 bases are TGTGCCAGCAACAACCCGCAGGGGAAGATCACTGAAGCTTTCTTT. V and J are TRBV6-6 and TRBJ1-1; D is perhaps TRBD1 (6 bases). V was trimmed by 7 bases and J by 4 bases, leaving 19 bases between them. Looked up from germline, CDR1 is MNHNY and CDR2 is SVGAGI (reference sequence). CDR3 length: 15 amino acids.

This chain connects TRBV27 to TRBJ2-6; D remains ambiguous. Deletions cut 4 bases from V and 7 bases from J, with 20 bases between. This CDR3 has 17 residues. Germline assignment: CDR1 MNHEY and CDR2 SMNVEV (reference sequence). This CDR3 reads CASSSFRSLERANVLTF. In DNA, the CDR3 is TGTGCCAGCAGTTCATTTCGATCTCTCGAGAGAGCCAACGTCCTGACTTTC. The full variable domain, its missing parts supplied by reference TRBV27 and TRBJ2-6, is EAQVTQNPRYLITVTGKKLTVTCSQNMNHEYMSWYRQDPGLGLRQIYYSMNVEVTDKGDVPEGYKVSRKEKRNFPLILESPSPNQTSLYFCASSSFRSLERANVLTFGAGSRLTVL.

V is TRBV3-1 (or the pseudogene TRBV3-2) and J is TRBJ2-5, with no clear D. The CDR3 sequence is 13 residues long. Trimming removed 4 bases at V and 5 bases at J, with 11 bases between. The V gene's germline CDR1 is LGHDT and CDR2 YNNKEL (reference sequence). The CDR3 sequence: CASSPPSGETQYF. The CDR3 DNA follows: TGTGCCAGCAGCCCGCCCTCCGGGGAGACCCAGTACTTC.

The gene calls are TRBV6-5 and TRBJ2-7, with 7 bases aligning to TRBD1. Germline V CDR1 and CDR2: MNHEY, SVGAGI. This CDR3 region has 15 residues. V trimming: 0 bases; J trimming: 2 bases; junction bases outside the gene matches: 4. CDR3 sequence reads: CASSYSIQGAYEQYF. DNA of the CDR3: TGTGCCAGCAGTTACTCGATCCAGGGGGCCTACGAGCAGTACTTC.